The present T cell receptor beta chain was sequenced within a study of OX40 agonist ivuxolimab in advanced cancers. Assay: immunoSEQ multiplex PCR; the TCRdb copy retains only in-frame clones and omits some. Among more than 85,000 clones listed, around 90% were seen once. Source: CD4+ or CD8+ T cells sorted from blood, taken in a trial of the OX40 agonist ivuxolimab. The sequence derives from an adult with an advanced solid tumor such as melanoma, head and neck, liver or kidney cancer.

DNA of the CDR3: TGTGCCAGCAGTCGACAGGGGGCGCAAACAGATACGCAGTATTTT. It specifies CASSRQGAQTDTQYF. This chain uses TRBV27 with TRBJ2-3; 10 bases line up with TRBD1. Germline assignment: CDR1 MNHEY and CDR2 SMNVEV (reference sequence). There are 15 residues in the CDR3. V dropped 5 bases and J dropped 3; count of bases not matched to a gene: 5.